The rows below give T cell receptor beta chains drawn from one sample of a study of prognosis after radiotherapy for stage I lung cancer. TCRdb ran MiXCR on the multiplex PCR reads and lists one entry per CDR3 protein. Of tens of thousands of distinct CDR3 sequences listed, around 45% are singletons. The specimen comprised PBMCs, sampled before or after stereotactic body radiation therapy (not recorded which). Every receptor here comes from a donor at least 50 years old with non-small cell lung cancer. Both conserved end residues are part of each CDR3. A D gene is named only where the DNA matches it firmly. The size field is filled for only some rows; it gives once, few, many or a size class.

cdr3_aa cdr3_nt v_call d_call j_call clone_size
CASSQPGRSGGFRRETQYF TGTGCCAGCAGCCAACCAGGGCGCAGCGGGGGGTTTAGGAGGGAGACCCAGTACTTC TRBV14 TRBD2 TRBJ2-5 many
CASSYGGSYGYTF TGTGCCAGCAGTTACGGCGGGTCCTATGGCTACACCTTC TRBV6-9 - TRBJ1-2 -
CASSLGVGRSNYGYTF TGTGCCAGCAGTCTAGGCGTCGGAAGGTCTAACTATGGCTACACCTTC TRBV12-3/TRBV12-4 - TRBJ1-2 medium-sized
CSATWGQRPYEQYF TGCAGTGCTACCTGGGGACAGAGACCCTACGAGCAGTACTTC TRBV20-1 TRBD1 TRBJ2-7 many
CASRRGPEAFF TGTGCCAGCAGACGGGGACCTGAAGCTTTCTTT TRBV3-1 - TRBJ1-1 -
CASSYGASGINEQLF TGTGCCAGCAGTTACGGGGCTAGCGGGATAAATGAGCAGCTCTTC TRBV6-2/TRBV6-3 TRBD2 TRBJ2-1 -
CASSYSAGVYEQYF TGTGCCAGCAGTTATTCGGCAGGGGTCTACGAGCAGTACTTC TRBV6-5 - TRBJ2-7 -
CASSHGTPEQYF TGTGCCAGCAGCCACGGGACTCCCGAGCAGTACTTC TRBV7-2 - TRBJ2-7 few
CASRPGEWVVELFF TGCGCCAGCAGGCCGGGGGAATGGGTGGTGGAACTGTTTTTT TRBV5-1 - TRBJ1-4 many
CASSAPVGNSPLHF TGTGCCAGCAGTGCTCCTGTAGGAAATTCACCCCTCCACTTT TRBV6-1 - TRBJ1-6 -
CATSSVSGDGYTF TGTGCCACCAGTTCCGTGTCGGGGGATGGCTACACCTTC TRBV24-1 - TRBJ1-2 -
CASTVGGAGDYGYTF TGTGCCAGCACCGTAGGGGGGGCCGGGGACTATGGCTACACCTTC TRBV5-6 - TRBJ1-2 -
CAWNGHGVGEQYF TGTGCCTGGAACGGTCACGGGGTGGGGGAGCAGTACTTC TRBV30 - TRBJ2-7 -
CAIVLQGKWNEQYF TGTGCCATTGTATTACAGGGGAAGTGGAACGAGCAGTACTTC TRBV28 TRBD1 TRBJ2-7 -
CASSTGPGQYF TGTGCCAGCAGTACAGGCCCGGGGCAGTACTTC TRBV6-2/TRBV6-3 - TRBJ2-7 many
CASDQGQVSTEAFF TGTGCCAGCGACCAGGGACAGGTTAGCACTGAAGCTTTCTTT TRBV6-1 TRBD1 TRBJ1-1 -
CASSLGEPPQHF TGTGCCAGCAGTTTGGGAGAACCGCCCCAGCATTTT TRBV12-3/TRBV12-4 - TRBJ1-5 many
CASSYKTGLETQYF TGTGCCAGCAGTTACAAAACTGGCCTGGAGACCCAGTACTTC TRBV6-2/TRBV6-3 - TRBJ2-5 many
CASSWGTSGYEQYF TGTGCCAGCAGCTGGGGGACTAGCGGATACGAGCAGTACTTC TRBV7-8 TRBD2 TRBJ2-7 -
CASSLDRDTGELFF TGTGCCAGCAGCTTGGACAGGGACACCGGGGAGCTGTTTTTT TRBV5-4 - TRBJ2-2 many
CAIGQGTNGELFF TGTGCCATTGGACAGGGGACGAACGGGGAGCTGTTTTTT TRBV10-3 TRBD1 TRBJ2-2 many
CASSFSDSGSYTF TGTGCCAGCAGTTTTTCCGACAGCGGGAGCTACACCTTC TRBV12-3/TRBV12-4 - TRBJ1-2 medium-sized
CSASIFGTLQETQYF TGCAGTGCTAGTATTTTTGGGACTCTCCAAGAGACCCAGTACTTC TRBV20-1 - TRBJ2-5 many
CASSFAGGPYNEQFF TGTGCCAGCAGTTTTGCGGGGGGACCCTACAATGAGCAGTTCTTC TRBV12-3/TRBV12-4 TRBD2 TRBJ2-1 -
CASMTGTLIFNEQFF TGTGCCAGCATGACCGGGACACTCATCTTCAATGAGCAGTTCTTC TRBV12-3/TRBV12-4 - TRBJ2-1 many
CASSLGAGISYTQYF TGTGCCAGTAGTTTGGGTGCGGGGATCTCATATACGCAGTATTTT TRBV19 - TRBJ2-3 -
CASSFGAEVLTEAFF TGTGCCAGCAGTTTCGGGGCGGAGGTGCTCACTGAAGCTTTCTTT TRBV12-3/TRBV12-4 - TRBJ1-1 many
CAITPGEAQPQHF TGTGCCATCACGCCTGGGGAGGCTCAGCCCCAGCATTTT TRBV10-3 - TRBJ1-5 -
CSAGRTSSDEQYF TGCAGTGCTGGTAGGACGAGCTCGGACGAGCAGTACTTC TRBV20-1 - TRBJ2-7 many
CASNTAGTTDTQYF TGTGCCAGCAATACAGCGGGGACCACAGATACGCAGTATTTT TRBV3-1 TRBD2 TRBJ2-3 many
CASSIPGPPAGELFF TGCGCCAGCAGCATACCGGGTCCCCCTGCCGGGGAGCTGTTTTTT TRBV5-1 - TRBJ2-2 few
CASSFRGQPQHF TGTGCCAGCAGTTTCCGAGGGCAGCCCCAGCATTTT TRBV27 - TRBJ1-5 medium-sized
CASSYQGAGGELFF TGTGCCAGCAGTTACCAGGGGGCGGGCGGGGAGCTGTTTTTT TRBV6-2/TRBV6-3 TRBD1 TRBJ2-2 medium-sized
CASAPGSGMETEAFF TGTGCCAGCGCCCCTGGTTCGGGAATGGAGACTGAAGCTTTCTTT TRBV4-2 - TRBJ1-1 many
CATSDPGQGTTGELFF TGTGCCACCAGTGATCCGGGACAGGGTACTACCGGGGAGCTGTTTTTT TRBV24-1 TRBD1 TRBJ2-2 many
CASSYGQGATEAFF TGTGCCAGCAGTTACGGACAGGGGGCCACTGAAGCTTTCTTT TRBV6-5 TRBD1 TRBJ1-1 many
CASSVSGTFISGANVLTF TGCGCCAGCAGTGTTTCAGGAACCTTTATCTCTGGGGCCAACGTCCTGACTTTC TRBV10-2 - TRBJ2-6 many
CASSWGQGEGRGYTF TGTGCCAGCAGTTGGGGTCAGGGGGAAGGTAGAGGCTACACCTTC TRBV28 TRBD1 TRBJ1-2 many
CAISDSDNNEQFF TGTGCCATCAGTGACTCGGACAACAATGAGCAGTTCTTC TRBV6-4 - TRBJ2-1 -
CDSSSKTRPNEQFF TGTGACAGCAGCTCAAAGACAAGGCCGAACGAGCAGTTCTTC TRBV7-9 - TRBJ2-1 -
CASSRIANEQFF TGTGCCAGCAGCCGTATAGCAAATGAGCAGTTCTTC TRBV3-1 - TRBJ2-1 -
CASSSQGDTYNEQFF TGTGCCAGCAGTTCCCAGGGGGATACCTACAATGAGCAATTCTTC TRBV27 TRBD1 TRBJ2-1 many
CASSSDPGQEGTEAFF TGTGCCAGCAGCTCCGACCCCGGACAGGAGGGGACTGAAGCTTTCTTT TRBV7-9 TRBD1 TRBJ1-1 many
CASSAGTGETQYF TGTGCCAGCAGCGCCGGGACAGGGGAGACCCAGTACTTC TRBV5-4 TRBD1 TRBJ2-5 many